This entry concerns a single TCR beta chain. The assay was immunoSEQ multiplex PCR, and TCRdb's table has in-frame clones only and misses some. The table includes just over 75,000 clones, roughly 80% detected once. The ends were cut back, 4 bases at V and 3 bases at J, with 12 bases in the middle. Per the germline V gene, CDR1 is LGHDT and CDR2 is YNNKEL (reference sequence). This CDR3 region has 14 residues. This specimen comes from a study of blood T cell repertoires in COVID-19. The source is a man in his 60s with active or convalescent COVID-19. Sample: peripheral blood. The chain carries TRBV3-1 (or the pseudogene TRBV3-2) and TRBJ2-5; D is perhaps TRBD1 (6 bases). In nucleotides, the CDR3 is TGTGCCAGCAGCCCCCAGGGGTTTAAAGAGACCCAGTACTTC. Amino acid sequence: CASSPQGFKETQYF.